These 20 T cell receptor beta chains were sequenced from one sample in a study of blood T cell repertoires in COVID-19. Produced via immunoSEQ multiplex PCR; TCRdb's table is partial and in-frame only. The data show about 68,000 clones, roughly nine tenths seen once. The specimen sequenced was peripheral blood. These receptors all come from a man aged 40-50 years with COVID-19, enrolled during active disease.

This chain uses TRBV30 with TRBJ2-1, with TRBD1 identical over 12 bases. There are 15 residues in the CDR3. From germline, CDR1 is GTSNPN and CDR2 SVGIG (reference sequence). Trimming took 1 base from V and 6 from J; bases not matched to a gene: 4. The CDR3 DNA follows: TGTGCCTGGAGTGGGGGGGACAGGGGGCTCAATGAGCAGTTCTTC. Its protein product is CAWSGGDRGLNEQFF.

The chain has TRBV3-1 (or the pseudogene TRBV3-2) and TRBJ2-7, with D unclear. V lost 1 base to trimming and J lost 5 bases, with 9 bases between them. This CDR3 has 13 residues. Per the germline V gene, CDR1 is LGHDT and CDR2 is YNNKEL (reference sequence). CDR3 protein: CASSQVHGDEQYF. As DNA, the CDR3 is TGTGCCAGCAGCCAAGTTCACGGTGACGAGCAGTACTTC.

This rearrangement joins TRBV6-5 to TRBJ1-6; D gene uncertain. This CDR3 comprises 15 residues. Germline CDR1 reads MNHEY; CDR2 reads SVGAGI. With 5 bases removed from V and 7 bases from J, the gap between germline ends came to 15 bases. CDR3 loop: CASSNRAMPNSPLHF. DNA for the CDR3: TGTGCCAGCAGTAACCGAGCCATGCCCAATTCACCCCTCCACTTT.

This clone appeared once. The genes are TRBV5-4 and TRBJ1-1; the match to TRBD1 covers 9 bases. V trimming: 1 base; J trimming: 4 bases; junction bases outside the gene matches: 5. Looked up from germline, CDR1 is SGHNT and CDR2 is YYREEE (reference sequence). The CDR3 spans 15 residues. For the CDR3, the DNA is TGTGCCAGCAGCTTGAGGGGACAGGGAGGCACTGAAGCTTTCTTT. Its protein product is CASSLRGQGGTEAFF.

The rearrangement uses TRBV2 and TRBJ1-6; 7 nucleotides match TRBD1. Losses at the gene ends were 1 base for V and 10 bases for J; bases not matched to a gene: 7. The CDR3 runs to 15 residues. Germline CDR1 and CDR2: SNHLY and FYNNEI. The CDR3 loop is CASSEERGGQSPLHF. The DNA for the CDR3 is TGTGCCAGCAGTGAAGAGAGAGGGGGCCAGTCACCCCTCCACTTT.

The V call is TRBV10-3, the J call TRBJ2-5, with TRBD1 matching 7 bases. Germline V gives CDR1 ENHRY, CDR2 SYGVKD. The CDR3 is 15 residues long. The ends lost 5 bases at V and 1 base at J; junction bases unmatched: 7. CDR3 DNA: TGTGCCATCAGTAAAAGACAGGGAACCCAAGAGACCCAGTACTTC. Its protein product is CAISKRQGTQETQYF.

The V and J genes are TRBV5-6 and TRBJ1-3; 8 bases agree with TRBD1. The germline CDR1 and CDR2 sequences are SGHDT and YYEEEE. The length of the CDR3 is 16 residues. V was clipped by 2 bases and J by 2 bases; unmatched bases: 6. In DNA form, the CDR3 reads TGTGCCAGCAGCTTTACCGAGACAGGGGCTGGAAACACCATATATTTT. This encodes CASSFTETGAGNTIYF.

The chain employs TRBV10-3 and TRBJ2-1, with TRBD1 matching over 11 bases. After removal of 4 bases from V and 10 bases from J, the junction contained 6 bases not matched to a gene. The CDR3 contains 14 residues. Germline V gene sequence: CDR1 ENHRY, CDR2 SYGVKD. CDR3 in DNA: TGTGCCATCAGTGTCGGACAGGGGGCAGGGGAGCAGTTCTTC. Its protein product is CAISVGQGAGEQFF.

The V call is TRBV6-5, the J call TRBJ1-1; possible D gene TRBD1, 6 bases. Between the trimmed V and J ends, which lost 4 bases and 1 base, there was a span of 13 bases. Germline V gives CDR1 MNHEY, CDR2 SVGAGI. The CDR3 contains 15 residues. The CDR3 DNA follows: TGTGCCAGCAGTTTCTCGACAGGCTCGAACACTGAAGCTTTCTTT. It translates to CASSFSTGSNTEAFF.

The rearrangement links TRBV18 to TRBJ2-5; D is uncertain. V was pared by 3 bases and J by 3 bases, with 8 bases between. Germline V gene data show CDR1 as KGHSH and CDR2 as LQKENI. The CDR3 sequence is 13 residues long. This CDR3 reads CASSPGRKETQYF. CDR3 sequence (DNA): TGTGCCAGCTCACCGGGCAGAAAAGAGACCCAGTACTTC.

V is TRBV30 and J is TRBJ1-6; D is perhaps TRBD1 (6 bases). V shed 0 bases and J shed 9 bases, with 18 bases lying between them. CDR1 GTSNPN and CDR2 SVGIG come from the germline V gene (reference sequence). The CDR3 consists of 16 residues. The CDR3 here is CAWSVQSWGQGSPLHF. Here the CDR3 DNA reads TGTGCCTGGAGTGTCCAGAGCTGGGGGCAGGGTTCACCCCTCCACTTT.

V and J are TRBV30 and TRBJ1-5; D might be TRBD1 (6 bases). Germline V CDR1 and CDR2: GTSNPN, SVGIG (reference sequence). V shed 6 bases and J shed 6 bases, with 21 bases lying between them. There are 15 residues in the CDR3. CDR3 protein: CACTAQGSPSQPQHF. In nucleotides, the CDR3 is TGTGCCTGTACCGCCCAGGGGTCTCCAAGTCAGCCCCAGCATTTT.

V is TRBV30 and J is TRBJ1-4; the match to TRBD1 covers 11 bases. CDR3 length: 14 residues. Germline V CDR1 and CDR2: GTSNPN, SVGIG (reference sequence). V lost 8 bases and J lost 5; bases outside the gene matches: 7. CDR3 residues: CATKGDRGNEKLFF. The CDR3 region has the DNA TGTGCCACCAAGGGGGACAGGGGGAATGAAAAACTGTTTTTT.

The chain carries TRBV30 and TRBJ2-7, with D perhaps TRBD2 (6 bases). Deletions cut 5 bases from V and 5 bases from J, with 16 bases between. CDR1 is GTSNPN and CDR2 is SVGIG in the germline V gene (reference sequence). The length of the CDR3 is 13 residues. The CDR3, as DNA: TGTGCCTGGGTGGGGGTTGCGGGGCACGAGCAGTACTTC. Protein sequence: CAWVGVAGHEQYF. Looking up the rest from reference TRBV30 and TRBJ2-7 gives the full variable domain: SQTIHQWPATLVQPVGSPLSLECTVEGTSNPNLYWYRQAAGRGLQLLFYSVGIGQISSEVPQNLSASRPQDRQFILSSKKLLLSDSGFYLCAWVGVAGHEQYFGPGTRLTVT.

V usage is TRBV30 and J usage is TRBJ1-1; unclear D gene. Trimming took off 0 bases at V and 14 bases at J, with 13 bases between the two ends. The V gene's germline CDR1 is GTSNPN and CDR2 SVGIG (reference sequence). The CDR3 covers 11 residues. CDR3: CAWSVNLRQFF. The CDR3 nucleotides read TGTGCCTGGAGTGTAAACCTACGCCAATTCTTT. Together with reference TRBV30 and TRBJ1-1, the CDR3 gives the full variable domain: SQTIHQWPATLVQPVGSPLSLECTVEGTSNPNLYWYRQAAGRGLQLLFYSVGIGQISSEVPQNLSASRPQDRQFILSSKKLLLSDSGFYLCAWSVNLRQFFGQGTRLTVV.

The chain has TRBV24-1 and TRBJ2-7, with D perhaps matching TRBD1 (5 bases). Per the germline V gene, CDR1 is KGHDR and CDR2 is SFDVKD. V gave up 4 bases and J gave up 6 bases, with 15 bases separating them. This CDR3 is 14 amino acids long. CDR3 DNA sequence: TGTGCCACCAGTGAGGGCAGGGCCAATCTCGAGCAGTACTTC. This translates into CATSEGRANLEQYF.

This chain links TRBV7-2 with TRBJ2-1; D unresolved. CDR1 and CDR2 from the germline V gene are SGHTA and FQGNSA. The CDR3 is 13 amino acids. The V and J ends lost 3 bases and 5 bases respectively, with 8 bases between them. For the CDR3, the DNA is TGTGCCAGCAGCTTCATCACAGACAATGAGCAGTTCTTC. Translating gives CASSFITDNEQFF.

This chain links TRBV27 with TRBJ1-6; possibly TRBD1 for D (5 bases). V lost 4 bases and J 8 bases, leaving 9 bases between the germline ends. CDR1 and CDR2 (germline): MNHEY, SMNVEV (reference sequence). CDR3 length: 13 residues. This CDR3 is CASSSDSYSPLHF. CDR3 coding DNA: TGTGCCAGCAGTTCAGACAGTTATTCACCCCTCCACTTT.

The CDR3 DNA follows: TGTGCCAGCAGCGGGGAGGGGGACTCCTATAATTCACCCCTCCACTTT. Encoded protein: CASSGEGDSYNSPLHF. The gene calls are TRBV7-9 and TRBJ1-6, with a weak D call TRBD1 (6 bases). CDR1 and CDR2 (germline): SEHNR, FQNEAQ (reference sequence). CDR3 size: 16 residues. Trimming took 5 bases from V and 0 from J, leaving 11 bases between them.

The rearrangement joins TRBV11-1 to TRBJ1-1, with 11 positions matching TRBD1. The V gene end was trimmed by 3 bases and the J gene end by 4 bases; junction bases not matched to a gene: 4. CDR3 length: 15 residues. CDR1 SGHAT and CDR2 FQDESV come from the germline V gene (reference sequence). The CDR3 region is CASSFMGQGGTEAFF. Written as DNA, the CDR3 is TGTGCCAGCAGCTTCATGGGACAGGGGGGCACTGAAGCTTTCTTT.